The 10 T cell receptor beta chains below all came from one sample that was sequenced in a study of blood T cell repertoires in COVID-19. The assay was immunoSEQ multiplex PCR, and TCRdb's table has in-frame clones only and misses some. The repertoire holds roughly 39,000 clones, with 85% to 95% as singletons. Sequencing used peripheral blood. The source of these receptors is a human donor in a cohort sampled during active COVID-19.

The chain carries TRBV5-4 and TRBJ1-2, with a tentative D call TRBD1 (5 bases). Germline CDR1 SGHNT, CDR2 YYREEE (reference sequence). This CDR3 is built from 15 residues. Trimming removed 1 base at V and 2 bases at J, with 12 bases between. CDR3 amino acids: CASSLPGLTNYGYTF. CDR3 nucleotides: TGTGCCAGCAGCTTGCCGGGACTCACAAACTATGGCTACACCTTC.

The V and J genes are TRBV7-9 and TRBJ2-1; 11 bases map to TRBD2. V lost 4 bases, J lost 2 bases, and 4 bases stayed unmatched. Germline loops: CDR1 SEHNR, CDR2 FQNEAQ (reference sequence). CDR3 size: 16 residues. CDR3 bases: TGTGCCAGCAGCTCGAAGACTAGCGGGACCTACAATGAGCAGTTCTTC. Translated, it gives CASSSKTSGTYNEQFF.

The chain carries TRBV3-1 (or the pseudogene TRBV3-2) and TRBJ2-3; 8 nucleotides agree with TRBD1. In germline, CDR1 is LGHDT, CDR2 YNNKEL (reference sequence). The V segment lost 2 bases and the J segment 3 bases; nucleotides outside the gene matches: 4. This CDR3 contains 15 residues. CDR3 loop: CASSQTGGLTDTQYF. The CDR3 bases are TGTGCCAGCAGCCAAACAGGGGGGCTTACAGATACGCAGTATTTT.

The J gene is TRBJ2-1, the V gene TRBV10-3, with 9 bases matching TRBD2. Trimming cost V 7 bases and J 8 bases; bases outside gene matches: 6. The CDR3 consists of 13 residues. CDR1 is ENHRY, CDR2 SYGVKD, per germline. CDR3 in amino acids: CAITGGGAYEQFF. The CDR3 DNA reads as TGTGCCATCACTGGCGGGGGGGCATATGAGCAGTTCTTC.

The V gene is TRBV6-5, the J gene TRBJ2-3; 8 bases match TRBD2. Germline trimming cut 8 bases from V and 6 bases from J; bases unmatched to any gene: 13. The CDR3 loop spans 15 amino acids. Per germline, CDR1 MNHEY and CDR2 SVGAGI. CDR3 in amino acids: CASSLEAGGMDTQYF. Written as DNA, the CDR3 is TGTGCCAGCTCCCTGGAGGCGGGAGGAATGGATACGCAGTATTTT.

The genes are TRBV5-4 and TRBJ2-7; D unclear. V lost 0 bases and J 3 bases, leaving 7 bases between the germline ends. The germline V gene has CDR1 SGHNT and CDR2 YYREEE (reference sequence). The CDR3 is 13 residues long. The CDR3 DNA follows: TGTGCCAGCAGCTTGGAACGACACTACGAGCAGTACTTC. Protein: CASSLERHYEQYF.

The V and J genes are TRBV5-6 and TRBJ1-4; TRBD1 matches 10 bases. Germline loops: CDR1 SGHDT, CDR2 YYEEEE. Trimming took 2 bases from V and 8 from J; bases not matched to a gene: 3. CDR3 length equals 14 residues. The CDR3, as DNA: TGTGCCAGCAGCTTTGGGACAGGGGACGAAAAACTGTTTTTT. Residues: CASSFGTGDEKLFF.

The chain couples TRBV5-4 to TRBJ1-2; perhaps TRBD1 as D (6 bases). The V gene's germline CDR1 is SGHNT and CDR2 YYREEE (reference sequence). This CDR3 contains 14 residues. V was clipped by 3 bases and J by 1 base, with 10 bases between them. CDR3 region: CASSSGQLNYGYTF. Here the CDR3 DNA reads TGTGCCAGCAGCTCCGGACAGCTTAACTATGGCTACACCTTC.

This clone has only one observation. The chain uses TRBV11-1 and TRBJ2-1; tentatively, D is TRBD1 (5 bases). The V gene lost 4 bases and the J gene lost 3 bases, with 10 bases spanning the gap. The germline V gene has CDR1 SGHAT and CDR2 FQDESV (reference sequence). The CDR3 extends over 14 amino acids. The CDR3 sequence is CASSSGNFYNEQFF. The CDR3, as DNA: TGTGCCAGCAGCTCAGGGAATTTCTACAATGAGCAGTTCTTC.

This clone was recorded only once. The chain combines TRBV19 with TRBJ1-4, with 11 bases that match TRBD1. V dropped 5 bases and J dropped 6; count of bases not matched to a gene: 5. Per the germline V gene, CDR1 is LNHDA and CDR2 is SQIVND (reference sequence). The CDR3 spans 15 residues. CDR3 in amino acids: CASSRRTGGYEKLFF. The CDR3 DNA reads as TGTGCCAGTAGTCGCCGGACAGGGGGCTATGAAAAACTGTTTTTT.